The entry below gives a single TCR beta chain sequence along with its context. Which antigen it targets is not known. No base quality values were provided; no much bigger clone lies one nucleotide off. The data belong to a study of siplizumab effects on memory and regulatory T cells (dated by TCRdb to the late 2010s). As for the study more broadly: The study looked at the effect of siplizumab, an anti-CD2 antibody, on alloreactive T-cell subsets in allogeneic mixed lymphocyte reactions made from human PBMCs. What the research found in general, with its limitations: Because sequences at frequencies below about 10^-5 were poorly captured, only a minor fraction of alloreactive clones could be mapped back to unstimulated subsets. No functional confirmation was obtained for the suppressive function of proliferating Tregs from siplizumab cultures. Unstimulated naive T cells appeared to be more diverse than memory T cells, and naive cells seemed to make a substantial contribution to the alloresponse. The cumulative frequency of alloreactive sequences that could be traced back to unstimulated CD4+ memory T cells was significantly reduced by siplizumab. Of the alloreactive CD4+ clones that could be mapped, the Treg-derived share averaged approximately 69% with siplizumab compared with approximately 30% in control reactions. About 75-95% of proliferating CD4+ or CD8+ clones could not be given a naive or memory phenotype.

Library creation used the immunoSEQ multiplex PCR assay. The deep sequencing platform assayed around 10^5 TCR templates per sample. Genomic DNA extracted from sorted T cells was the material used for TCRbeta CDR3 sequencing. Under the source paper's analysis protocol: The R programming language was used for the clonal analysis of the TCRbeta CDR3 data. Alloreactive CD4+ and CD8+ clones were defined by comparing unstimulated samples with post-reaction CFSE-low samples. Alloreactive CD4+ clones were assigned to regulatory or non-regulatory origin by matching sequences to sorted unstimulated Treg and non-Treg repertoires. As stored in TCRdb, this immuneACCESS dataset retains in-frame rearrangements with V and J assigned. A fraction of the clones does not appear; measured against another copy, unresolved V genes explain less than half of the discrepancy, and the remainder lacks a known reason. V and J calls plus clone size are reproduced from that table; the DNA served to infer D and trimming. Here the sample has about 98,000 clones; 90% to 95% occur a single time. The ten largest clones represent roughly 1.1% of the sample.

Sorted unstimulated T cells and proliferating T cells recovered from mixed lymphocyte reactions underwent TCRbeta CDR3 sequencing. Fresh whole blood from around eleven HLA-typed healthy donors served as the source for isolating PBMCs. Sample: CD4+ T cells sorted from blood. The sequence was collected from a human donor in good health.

The sequence in DNA is TGCGCCAGCAGTTCATCTGCCGGGGAGCTGTTTTTT. Protein translation: CASSSSAGELFF. The V and J genes are TRBV10-1 and TRBJ2-2, with no confident D gene call. Via the germline V gene (reference sequence), CDR1 is WNHNN and CDR2 SYGVQD. The CDR3 runs 12 residues from the cysteine to the phenylalanine. The sequence is cut down to CDR3 DNA, 36 bases in frame from base 1. V drops 5 bases and J drops 6 bases, leaving 7 bases in between.